A selection of T cell receptor beta chains follows, all from one sample in a study of graft-versus-host responses after intestinal transplantation. Repertoires were generated with immunoSEQ multiplex PCR, while TCRdb's copy carries only in-frame clones and drops some. The data show some 13,000 clones, 84% seen once. This sample comprised PBMCs, obtained after intestinal transplantation. Every receptor here comes from a human patient who received an intestinal transplant, so some T cells may come from the graft donor. Both conserved end residues are part of each CDR3. The D gene is left open where the match is weak. Rows may omit the clone size; those that give it use once, few, many or a size class.

clone_size	v_call	j_call	d_call	cdr3_nt	cdr3_aa
NA	TRBV7-9	TRBJ2-7	NA	TGTGCCAGCAGCTTATTAGCGGCGAGCTCCTACGAGCAGTACTTC	CASSLLAASSYEQYF
NA	TRBV6-4	TRBJ2-2	NA	TGTGCCAGCAGTGACAGTACCGAAAACACCGGGGAGCTGTTTTTT	CASSDSTENTGELFF
NA	TRBV10-3	TRBJ2-7	TRBD2	TGTGCCATCAGTGAGGAACTAGCGGGAGATAACGAGCAGTACTTC	CAISEELAGDNEQYF
NA	TRBV11-1	TRBJ2-7	TRBD1	TGTGCCAGCAGCTTACAGGGGGTTTCCTACGAGCAGTACTTC	CASSLQGVSYEQYF
NA	TRBV15	TRBJ1-1	NA	TGTGCCACCTCTGAGGGTAGGTCGCTTCTTACTGAAGCTTTCTTT	CATSEGRSLLTEAFF
once	TRBV5-6	TRBJ2-5	NA	TGTGCCAGCAGCCCGGAGGGCCTTGGCGAGACCCAGTACTTC	CASSPEGLGETQYF
NA	TRBV6-4	TRBJ1-5	NA	TGTGCCAGCAGTGACCCAGAGGGTCAGCCCCAGCATTTT	CASSDPEGQPQHF
NA	TRBV5-4	TRBJ2-7	TRBD2	TGTGCCAGCAGCGCGGGACTAGCGGGAGCCGAGCAGTACTTC	CASSAGLAGAEQYF
NA	TRBV2	TRBJ2-1	NA	TGTGCCAGCAGTTCGGACAGACCCGCTCCCCGGAAGTTCTTC	CASSSDRPAPRKFF
NA	TRBV1	TRBJ2-5	NA	TGCACCAGCAGCCAAGATGGAGCTAGCGGGAGGGGAAGGGCCCAGTACTTC	CTSSQDGASGRGRAQYF
NA	TRBV28	TRBJ1-2	NA	TGTGCCAGCAGTCCCCTAGAGGACAGAGTCTATGGCTACACCTTC	CASSPLEDRVYGYTF
NA	TRBV15	TRBJ2-2	NA	TGTGCCACCAGCGGACCGAGTAGGGGGGTCCGGACCGGGGAGCTGTTTTTT	CATSGPSRGVRTGELFF
NA	TRBV9	TRBJ1-1	NA	TGTGCCAGCAGCGGATTCCCGACTTATGTTCCTGAAGCTTTCTTT	CASSGFPTYVPEAFF
NA	TRBV6-6	TRBJ2-1	NA	TGTGCCAGCAGCAGGGCCAATGAGCAGTTCTTC	CASSRANEQFF
NA	TRBV9	TRBJ2-1	NA	TGTGCCAGCAGCCTCGCGGCAGGGGCCAGCCCCAATGAGCAGTTCTTC	CASSLAAGASPNEQFF
NA	TRBV7-9	TRBJ2-5	NA	TGTGCCAGCAGCAGGGACAAGAACCAAGAGACCCAGTACTTC	CASSRDKNQETQYF
NA	TRBV5-6	TRBJ1-5	NA	TGTGCCAGCAGCTTTAATAATCAGCCCCAGCATTTT	CASSFNNQPQHF
NA	TRBV2	TRBJ2-3	NA	TGTGCCAGCAGTGAAGGGGTAGGGGATACGCAGTATTTT	CASSEGVGDTQYF
NA	TRBV7-8	TRBJ1-6	NA	TGTGCCAGCAGCTTAGTGCGGGGGCGAGGTTCACCCCTCCACTTT	CASSLVRGRGSPLHF
NA	TRBV6-1	TRBJ1-1	NA	TGTGCCAGCATTGGCAGGGGTCCAATCACTGAAGCTTTCTTT	CASIGRGPITEAFF
NA	TRBV6-4	TRBJ1-1	NA	TGTGCCAGCAGCCCGGGGAATGAGAACACTGAAGCTTTCTTT	CASSPGNENTEAFF
once	TRBV6-6	TRBJ2-5	NA	TGTGCCAGCAGTTCAGCGGGTCAAGAGACCCAGTACTTC	CASSSAGQETQYF
NA	TRBV7-9	TRBJ2-1	TRBD2	TGTGCCAGCAGCACCTTAGCAGCGGGAGGGGTCAGGGAGCAGTTCTTC	CASSTLAAGGVREQFF
few	TRBV11-2	TRBJ2-1	NA	TGTGCCAGCAGCCGCAGGGGGGCAGGGGATGAGCAGTTCTTC	CASSRRGAGDEQFF
NA	TRBV10-3	TRBJ2-7	NA	TGTGCCATCAGTGAGTCCCCAGGGCCCGATGGCCACGAGCAGTACTTC	CAISESPGPDGHEQYF
NA	TRBV2	TRBJ2-1	NA	TGTGCCAGCAGTGATGAAGGGGCTAGTACCTACAATGAGCAGTTCTTC	CASSDEGASTYNEQFF
few	TRBV15	TRBJ1-4	NA	TGTGCCACCAGCAGAGTTAAAGGAGGGGCGGGTGAAAAACTGTTTTTT	CATSRVKGGAGEKLFF